This T cell receptor beta chain was identified during a study of OX40 agonist ivuxolimab in advanced cancers. Across the study: Ivuxolimab, an agonistic anti-OX40 (CD134) antibody, was given to patients. Every patient in dose escalation had hepatocellular carcinoma, melanoma, renal cell or head and neck cancer. Prior checkpoint blockade (anti-PD-1, anti-PD-L1 or anti-CTLA-4) was permitted; 40% had it.

General study findings and limits: Average numbers of expanded clones were greater in CD8+ T cells than in CD4+.

With respect to this clone: Its matching antigen is unknown.

The CDR3 is made up of 18 amino acids. In germline, CDR1 is SEHNR, CDR2 FQNEAQ (reference sequence). Trimming took off 1 base at V and 2 bases at J, with 20 bases between the two ends. Profiling relied on immunoSEQ multiplex PCR, and the TCRdb table lists in-frame clones only, not all of them. The data show tens of thousands of clones, with around nine tenths seen just once and about 0.66% held by the top ten. V gene TRBV7-9 combines with J gene TRBJ1-2; D is possibly TRBD1 (5 bases). The sequenced sample was CD4+ or CD8+ T cells sorted from blood, obtained in a trial of the OX40 agonist ivuxolimab. This sequence was found in an adult with an advanced solid tumor such as melanoma, head and neck, liver or kidney cancer. The CDR3: CASSLEGRGQPINYGYTF. The CDR3 nucleotides are TGTGCCAGCAGCTTAGAGGGGCGAGGCCAGCCGATAAACTATGGCTACACCTTC.